A selection of T cell receptor beta chains follows, all from one sample in a study of CD8 T cells in ankylosing spondylitis. MiXCR was run by TCRdb on the 5' RACE reads, yielding one entry per CDR3 protein. The data hold 300,000 to 350,000 distinct CDR3 sequences, with less than 25% observed a single time. The source material was blood, either unsorted or a sorted T cell fraction (not recorded which). These receptors were taken from a female donor with ankylosing spondylitis or in good health (not recorded which). Both conserved end residues are part of each CDR3. D genes are given only for firm matches. Clone size, where shown, is once, few, many, or a class for clones that have expanded.

V,J,size,D,CDR3,DNA
TRBV4-3,TRBJ1-2,few,.,CASSPDRSYGYTF,TGCGCCAGCAGCCCCGACAGGTCCTATGGCTACACCTTC
TRBV27,TRBJ2-5,few,TRBD1,CASSSPGQGVTQYF,TGTGCCAGCAGCTCCCCGGGACAGGGTGTGACCCAGTACTTC
TRBV24-1,TRBJ2-1,.,TRBD1,CATSVGSGTGSNEQFF,TGTGCCACCAGTGTCGGCTCCGGGACAGGGTCGAATGAGCAGTTCTTC
TRBV18,TRBJ2-1,.,TRBD2,CASSPPGGYNEQFF,TGTGCCAGCTCACCACCGGGGGGGTACAATGAGCAGTTCTTC
TRBV11-2,TRBJ1-5,.,.,CASSLEDSPYFNNQPQHF,TGTGCCAGCAGCTTAGAGGACAGCCCATATTTTAACAATCAGCCCCAGCATTTT
TRBV7-6,TRBJ2-1,few,.,CASSLRSSRGSYNEQFF,TGTGCCAGCAGCTTACGGTCGAGCAGAGGGTCCTACAATGAGCAGTTCTTC
TRBV7-4,TRBJ2-5,few,.,CASSVEGMETQYF,TGTGCCAGCAGCGTAGAAGGGATGGAGACCCAGTACTTC
TRBV15,TRBJ2-3,once,TRBD1,CATSRDRGTDTQYF,TGTGCCACCAGCAGGGACAGGGGAACAGATACGCAGTATTTT
TRBV12-3/TRBV12-4,TRBJ2-2,few,TRBD1,CASSLQQGAASNTGELFF,TGTGCCAGCAGTTTACAACAGGGGGCGGCTTCTAACACCGGGGAGCTGTTTTTT
TRBV12-3/TRBV12-4,TRBJ2-3,.,.,CASSLFTDTQYF,TGTGCCAGCAGTTTATTCACAGATACGCAGTATTTT
TRBV27,TRBJ2-7,.,TRBD2,CASSSRTPSGRPYEQYF,TGTGCCAGCAGCTCTAGGACCCCTAGCGGGAGACCCTACGAGCAGTACTTC
TRBV5-6,TRBJ2-7,.,TRBD1,CASSLVPGQPYEQYF,TGTGCCAGCAGCTTGGTCCCGGGACAGCCCTACGAGCAGTACTTC
TRBV27,TRBJ2-1,.,.,CASSSVASWGNEQFF,TGTGCCAGCAGTTCTGTGGCTAGCTGGGGGAATGAGCAGTTCTTC
TRBV4-1,TRBJ2-7,.,.,CASSPGLLCQYF,TGTGCCAGCAGCCCCGGACTCCTCTGCCAGTACTTC
TRBV7-9,TRBJ2-1,few,TRBD2,CASSWGSGRLNNEQFF,TGTGCCAGCAGCTGGGGTAGCGGGAGGTTAAACAATGAGCAGTTCTTC
TRBV6-1,TRBJ2-3,once,TRBD2,CASSSPSSGSPDTQYF,TGTGCCAGCAGTAGCCCCTCTAGCGGGAGTCCAGATACGCAGTATTTT
TRBV29-1,TRBJ2-7,few,TRBD1,CSVDREGGREQYF,TGCAGCGTTGACCGGGAAGGGGGCCGGGAGCAGTACTTC
TRBV7-2,TRBJ2-5,.,.,CASGRYQETQYF,TGTGCCAGCGGAAGGTATCAAGAGACCCAGTACTTC
TRBV15,TRBJ2-2,.,.,CATSSGTTGELFF,TGTGCCACCAGCAGTGGGACCACCGGGGAGCTGTTTTTT
TRBV18,TRBJ2-1,.,TRBD1,CASSPRDREPVF,TGTGCCAGCTCACCAAGAGACAGGGAGCCCGTCTTC
TRBV25-1,TRBJ1-1,.,.,CASSEPGDTEAFF,TGTGCCAGCAGTGAACCAGGGGATACTGAAGCTTTCTTT
TRBV7-2,TRBJ2-3,many,.,CASRGTSTDTQYF,TGTGCCAGCAGGGGGACTAGCACAGATACGCAGTATTTT
TRBV6-5,TRBJ2-7,.,.,CASSYRAKGIPYEQYF,TGTGCCAGCAGTTACCGGGCGAAGGGGATTCCCTACGAGCAGTACTTC
TRBV29-1,TRBJ2-5,many,.,CSVRPRDLIRETQYF,TGCAGCGTTCGACCCCGGGACTTAATTCGGGAGACCCAGTACTTC
TRBV5-4,TRBJ2-7,few,TRBD2,CASSRGSQAYEQYF,TGTGCCAGCAGCCGCGGGAGTCAGGCCTACGAGCAGTACTTC
TRBV7-2,TRBJ2-2,.,.,CASSLSRLGRSTGELFF,TGTGCCAGCAGCTTGAGCCGACTGGGACGATCCACCGGGGAGCTGTTTTTT
TRBV12-3/TRBV12-4,TRBJ2-7,many,.,CASSLAAYEQYF,TGTGCCAGCAGTTTAGCGGCCTACGAGCAGTACTTC
TRBV12-3/TRBV12-4,TRBJ1-1,.,.,CASSLSGLNTEAFF,TGTGCCAGCAGTTTAAGTGGTCTAAACACTGAAGCTTTCTTT
TRBV6-1,TRBJ2-7,many,.,CASSPARGQAYEQYF,TGTGCCAGCAGTCCGGCGAGGGGTCAGGCCTACGAGCAGTACTTC
TRBV29-1,TRBJ2-1,many,.,CSVVSGGHNEQFF,TGCAGCGTTGTTAGCGGAGGTCACAATGAGCAGTTCTTC
TRBV24-1,TRBJ2-3,.,.,CATSGIGDTQYF,TGTGCCACCAGTGGCATTGGAGATACGCAGTATTTT
TRBV29-1,TRBJ1-1,few,.,CSGKEEVNTEAFF,TGCAGCGGAAAAGAGGAGGTGAACACTGAAGCTTTCTTT
TRBV5-1,TRBJ1-1,many,.,CASSLNLGTEAFF,TGCGCCAGCAGCTTGAATCTAGGGACTGAAGCTTTCTTT
TRBV12-3/TRBV12-4,TRBJ1-2,few,.,CASSTGGAKYGYTF,TGTGCCAGCAGTACAGGAGGGGCTAAATATGGCTACACCTTC
TRBV4-3,TRBJ2-6,few,.,CASGLDVPGANVLTF,TGCGCCAGCGGGCTAGATGTGCCTGGGGCCAACGTCCTGACTTTC
TRBV27,TRBJ2-1,few,TRBD2,CASSFTWLAGANEQFF,TGTGCCAGCAGTTTCACGTGGCTAGCGGGAGCCAATGAGCAGTTCTTC
TRBV29-1,TRBJ2-3,many,.,CSVHRRDTQYF,TGCAGCGTCCACAGGAGAGATACGCAGTATTTT
TRBV27,TRBJ2-3,.,.,CASSLLNSRTETQYF,TGTGCCAGCAGTTTGCTCAACTCTAGGACAGAAACGCAGTATTTT
TRBV12-3/TRBV12-4,TRBJ2-1,.,.,CASSLNRAVHNEQFF,TGTGCCAGCAGCTTGAACAGGGCCGTACACAATGAGCAGTTCTTC
TRBV20-1,TRBJ2-1,many,.,CSARLGGSYNEQFF,TGCAGTGCTAGACTGGGTGGCTCCTACAATGAGCAGTTCTTC
TRBV7-2,TRBJ2-1,.,TRBD2,CASSPGLAENNEQFF,TGTGCCAGCAGCCCCGGACTAGCGGAAAACAATGAGCAGTTCTTC
TRBV6-2/TRBV6-3,TRBJ2-5,few,.,CASSYDPKASKYF,TGTGCCAGCAGTTACGATCCTAAGGCTTCAAAGTACTTC
TRBV10-3,TRBJ1-1,many,.,CAISESHSEAFF,TGTGCCATCAGTGAGTCGCACAGTGAAGCTTTCTTT
TRBV25-1,TRBJ1-3,few,.,CASSNRVSGNTIYF,TGTGCCAGCAGTAACAGGGTCTCTGGAAACACCATATATTTT
TRBV4-3,TRBJ2-1,few,.,CASSQVSGAEQFF,TGCGCCAGCAGCCAAGTGTCTGGGGCTGAGCAGTTCTTC
TRBV7-2,TRBJ2-1,.,TRBD2,CASSEIRTSNEQFF,TGTGCCAGCAGCGAAATACGGACTAGCAATGAGCAGTTCTTC
TRBV7-2,TRBJ2-7,.,TRBD2,CASSSSGGYEQYF,TGTGCCAGCAGCTCTAGCGGAGGCTACGAGCAGTACTTC
TRBV10-3,TRBJ1-2,few,TRBD1,CAISDRDSEGYTF,TGTGCCATCAGTGACAGGGACAGCGAGGGCTACACCTTC
TRBV5-6,TRBJ1-5,.,.,CASSSFSTINQPQHF,TGTGCCAGCAGCTCCTTTAGTACCATCAATCAGCCCCAGCATTTT
TRBV2,TRBJ2-3,once,.,CASMSGGTDTQYF,TGTGCCAGCATGTCGGGAGGCACAGATACGCAGTATTTT
TRBV5-1,TRBJ2-1,many,TRBD2,CASTQEGLAGRNEQFF,TGCGCCAGCACGCAGGAAGGACTAGCGGGCCGCAATGAGCAGTTCTTC
TRBV9,TRBJ2-1,.,.,CASSPAGFGLNEQFF,TGTGCCAGCAGCCCCGCGGGGTTTGGGTTGAATGAGCAGTTCTTC
TRBV10-3,TRBJ2-7,few,.,CAIRAEREQYF,TGTGCCATCAGGGCTGAGCGGGAGCAGTACTTC
TRBV18,TRBJ2-1,many,.,CASYSGSSYNEQFF,TGTGCCAGCTATAGCGGTAGCTCCTACAATGAGCAGTTCTTC
TRBV7-7,TRBJ2-3,few,.,CASSLLATTDTQYF,TGTGCCAGCAGCTTATTAGCGACCACAGATACGCAGTATTTT
TRBV4-2,TRBJ2-3,.,.,CASSLIAGGGDTQYF,TGTGCCAGCAGCCTTATCGCCGGGGGTGGGGATACGCAGTATTTT
TRBV7-2,TRBJ1-2,.,.,CASSLAPGVYGYTF,TGTGCCAGCAGCTTAGCTCCGGGGGTATATGGCTACACCTTC
TRBV2,TRBJ2-5,.,.,CASRLGGQETQYF,TGTGCCAGCAGATTGGGGGGCCAAGAGACCCAGTACTTC
TRBV6-2/TRBV6-3,TRBJ1-1,many,TRBD1,CASSRQGREAFF,TGTGCCAGCAGCCGACAGGGGCGTGAAGCTTTCTTT